This T cell receptor beta chain was recorded in a study of blood T cell repertoires in COVID-19. This clone was counted at least ten times. Authors' analysis steps: Using reference gene primer amplification, nucleated cell counts were estimated. Only in-frame clones appear in the TCRdb table, and some are missing; sequencing was by immunoSEQ multiplex PCR. D and trimming were read from the DNA, whereas the V and J calls and clone size are those reported in that table. The sample has 150,000 or so clones, about 86% seen once. Trimming cost V 1 base and J 1 base, with 9 bases left between them. The CDR3 loop spans 15 amino acids. Germline V lookup: CDR1 MNHNS, CDR2 SASEGT.

Input material: peripheral blood. The source of this sequence is a woman of 80 years or more with acute or convalescent COVID-19. The V call is TRBV6-1, the J call TRBJ2-3; D perhaps matches TRBD2 (5 bases). CDR3 protein: CASSEGTGGTDTQYF. The CDR3 DNA sequence: TGTGCCAGCAGTGAAGGGACTGGAGGCACAGATACGCAGTATTTT.